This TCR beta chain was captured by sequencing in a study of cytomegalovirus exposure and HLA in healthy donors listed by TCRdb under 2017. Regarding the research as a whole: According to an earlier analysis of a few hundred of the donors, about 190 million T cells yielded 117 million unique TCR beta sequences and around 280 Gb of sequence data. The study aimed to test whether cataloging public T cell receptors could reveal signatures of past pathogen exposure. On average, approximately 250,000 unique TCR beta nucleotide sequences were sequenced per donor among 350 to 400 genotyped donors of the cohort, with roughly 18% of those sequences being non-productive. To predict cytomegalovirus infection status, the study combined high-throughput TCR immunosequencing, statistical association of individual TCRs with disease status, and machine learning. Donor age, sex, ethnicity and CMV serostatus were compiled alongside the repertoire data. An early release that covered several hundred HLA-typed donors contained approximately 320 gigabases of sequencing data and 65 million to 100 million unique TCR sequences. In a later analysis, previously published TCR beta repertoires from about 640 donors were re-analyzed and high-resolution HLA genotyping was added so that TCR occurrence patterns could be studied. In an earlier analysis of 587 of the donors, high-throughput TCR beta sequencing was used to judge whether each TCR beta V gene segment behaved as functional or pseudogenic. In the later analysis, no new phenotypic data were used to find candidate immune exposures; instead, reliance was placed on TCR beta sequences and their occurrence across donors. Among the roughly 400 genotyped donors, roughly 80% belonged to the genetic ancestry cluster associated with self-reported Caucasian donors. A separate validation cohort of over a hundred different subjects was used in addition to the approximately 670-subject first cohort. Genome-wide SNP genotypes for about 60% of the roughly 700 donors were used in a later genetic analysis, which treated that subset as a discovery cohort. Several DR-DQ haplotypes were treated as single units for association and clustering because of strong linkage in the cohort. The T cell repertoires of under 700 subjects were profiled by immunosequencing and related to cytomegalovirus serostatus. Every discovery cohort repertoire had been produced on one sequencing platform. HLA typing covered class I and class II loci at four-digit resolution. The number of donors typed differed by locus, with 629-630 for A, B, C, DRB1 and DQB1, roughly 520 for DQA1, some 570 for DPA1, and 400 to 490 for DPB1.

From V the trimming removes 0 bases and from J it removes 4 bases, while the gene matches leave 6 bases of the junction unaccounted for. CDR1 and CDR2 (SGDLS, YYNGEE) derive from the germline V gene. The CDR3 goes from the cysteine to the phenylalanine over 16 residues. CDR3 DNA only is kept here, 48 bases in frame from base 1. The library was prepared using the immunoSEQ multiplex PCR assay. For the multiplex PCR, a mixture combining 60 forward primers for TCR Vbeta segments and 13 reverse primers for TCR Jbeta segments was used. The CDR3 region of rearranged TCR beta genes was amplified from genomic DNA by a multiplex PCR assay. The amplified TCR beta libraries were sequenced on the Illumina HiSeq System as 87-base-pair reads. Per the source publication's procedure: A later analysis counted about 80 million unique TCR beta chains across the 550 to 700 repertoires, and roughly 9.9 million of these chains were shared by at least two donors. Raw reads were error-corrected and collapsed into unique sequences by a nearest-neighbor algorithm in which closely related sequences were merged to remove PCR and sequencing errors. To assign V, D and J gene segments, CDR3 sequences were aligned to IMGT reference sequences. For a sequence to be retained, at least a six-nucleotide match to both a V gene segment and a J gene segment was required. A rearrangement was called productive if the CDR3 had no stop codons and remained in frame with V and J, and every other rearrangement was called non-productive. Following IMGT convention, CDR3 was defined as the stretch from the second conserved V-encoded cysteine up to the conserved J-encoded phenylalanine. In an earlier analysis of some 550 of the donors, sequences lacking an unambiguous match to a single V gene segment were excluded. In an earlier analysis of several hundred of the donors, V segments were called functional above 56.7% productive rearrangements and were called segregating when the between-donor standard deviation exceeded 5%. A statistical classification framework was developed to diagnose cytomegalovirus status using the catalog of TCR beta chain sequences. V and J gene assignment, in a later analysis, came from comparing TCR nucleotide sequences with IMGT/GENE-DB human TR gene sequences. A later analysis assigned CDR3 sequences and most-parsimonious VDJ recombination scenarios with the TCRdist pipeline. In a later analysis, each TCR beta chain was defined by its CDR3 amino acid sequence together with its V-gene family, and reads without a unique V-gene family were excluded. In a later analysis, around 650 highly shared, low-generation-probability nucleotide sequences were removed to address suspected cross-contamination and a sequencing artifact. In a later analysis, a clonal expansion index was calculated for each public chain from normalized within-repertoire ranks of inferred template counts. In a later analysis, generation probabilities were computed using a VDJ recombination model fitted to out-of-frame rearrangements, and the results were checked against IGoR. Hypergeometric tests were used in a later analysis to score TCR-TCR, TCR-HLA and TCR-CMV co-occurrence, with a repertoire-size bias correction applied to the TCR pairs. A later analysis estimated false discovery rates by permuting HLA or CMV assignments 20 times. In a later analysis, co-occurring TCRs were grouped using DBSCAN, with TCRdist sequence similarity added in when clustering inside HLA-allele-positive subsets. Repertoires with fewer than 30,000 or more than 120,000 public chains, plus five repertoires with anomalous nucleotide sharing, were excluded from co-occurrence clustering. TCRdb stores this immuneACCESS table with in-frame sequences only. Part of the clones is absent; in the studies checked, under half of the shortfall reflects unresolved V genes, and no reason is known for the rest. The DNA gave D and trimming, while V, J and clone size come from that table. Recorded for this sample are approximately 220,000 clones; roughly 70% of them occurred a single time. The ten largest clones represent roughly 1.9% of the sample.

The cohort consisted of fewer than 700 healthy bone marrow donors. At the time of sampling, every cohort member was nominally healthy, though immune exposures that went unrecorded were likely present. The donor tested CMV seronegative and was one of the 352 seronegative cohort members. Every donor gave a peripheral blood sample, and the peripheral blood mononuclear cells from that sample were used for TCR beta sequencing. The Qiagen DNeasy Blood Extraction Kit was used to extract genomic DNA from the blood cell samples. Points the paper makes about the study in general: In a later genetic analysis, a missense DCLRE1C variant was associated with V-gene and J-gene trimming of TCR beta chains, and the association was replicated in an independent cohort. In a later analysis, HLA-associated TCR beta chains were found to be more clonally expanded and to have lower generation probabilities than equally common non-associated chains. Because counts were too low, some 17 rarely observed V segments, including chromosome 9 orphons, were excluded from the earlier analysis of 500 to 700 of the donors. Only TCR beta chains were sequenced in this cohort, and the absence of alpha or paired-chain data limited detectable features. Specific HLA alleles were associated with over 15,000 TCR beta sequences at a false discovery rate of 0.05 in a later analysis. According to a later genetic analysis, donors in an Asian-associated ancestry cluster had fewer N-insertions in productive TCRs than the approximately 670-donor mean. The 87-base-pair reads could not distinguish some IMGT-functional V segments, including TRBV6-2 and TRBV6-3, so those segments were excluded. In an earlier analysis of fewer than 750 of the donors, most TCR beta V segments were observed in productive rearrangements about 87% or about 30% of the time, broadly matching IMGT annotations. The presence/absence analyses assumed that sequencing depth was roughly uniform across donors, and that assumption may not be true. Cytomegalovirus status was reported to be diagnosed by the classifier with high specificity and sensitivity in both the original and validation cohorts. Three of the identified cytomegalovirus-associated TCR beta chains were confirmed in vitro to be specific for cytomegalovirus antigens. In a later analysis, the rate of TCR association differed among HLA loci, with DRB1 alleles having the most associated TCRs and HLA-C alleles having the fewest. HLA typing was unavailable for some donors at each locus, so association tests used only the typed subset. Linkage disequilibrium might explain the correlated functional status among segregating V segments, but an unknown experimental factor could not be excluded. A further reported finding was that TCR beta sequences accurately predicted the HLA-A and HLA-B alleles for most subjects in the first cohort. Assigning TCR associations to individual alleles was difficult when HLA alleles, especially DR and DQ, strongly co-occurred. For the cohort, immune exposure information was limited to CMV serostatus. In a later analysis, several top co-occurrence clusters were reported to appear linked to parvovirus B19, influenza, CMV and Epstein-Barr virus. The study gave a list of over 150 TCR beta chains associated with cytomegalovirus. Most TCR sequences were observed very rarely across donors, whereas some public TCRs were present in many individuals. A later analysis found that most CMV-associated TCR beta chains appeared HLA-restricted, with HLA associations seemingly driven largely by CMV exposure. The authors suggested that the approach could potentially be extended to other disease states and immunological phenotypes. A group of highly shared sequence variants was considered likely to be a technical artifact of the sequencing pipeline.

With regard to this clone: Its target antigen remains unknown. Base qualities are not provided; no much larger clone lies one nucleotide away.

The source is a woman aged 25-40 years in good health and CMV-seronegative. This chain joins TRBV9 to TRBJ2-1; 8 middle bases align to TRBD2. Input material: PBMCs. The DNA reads TGTGCCAGCAGCGTAGGGGGTAGCGGGATATACAATGAGCAGTTCTTC. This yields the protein CASSVGGSGIYNEQFF.